This T cell receptor (beta chain) was sequenced for a study of T cells in localized non-small cell lung cancer. The CDR3 has 15 residues. Germline-derived CDR1 and CDR2 are SGHTA and FQGNSA. V gave up 4 bases and J gave up 0 bases, with 12 bases separating them. The repertoire was sequenced with immunoSEQ multiplex PCR; TCRdb's copy has only in-frame clones and lacks some. This sample carries about 76,000 clones, approximately 84% of them seen once, and the ten largest clones take 1.3%. In the case of this clone: Its antigen is not identified.

Overall study results and limits: In adjacent lung appeared a median around 57 of the top 100 tumor clones.

The gene calls are TRBV7-2 and TRBJ2-5; tentatively, D is TRBD1 or TRBD2 (7 bases each). This TCR was sampled from a female donor over 55 with stage I lung adenocarcinoma. The sample was peripheral blood, taken before any cancer treatment. CDR3 DNA sequence: TGTGCCAGCAGCTCGCAGGGGGGGTACCAAGAGACCCAGTACTTC. Protein: CASSSQGGYQETQYF.